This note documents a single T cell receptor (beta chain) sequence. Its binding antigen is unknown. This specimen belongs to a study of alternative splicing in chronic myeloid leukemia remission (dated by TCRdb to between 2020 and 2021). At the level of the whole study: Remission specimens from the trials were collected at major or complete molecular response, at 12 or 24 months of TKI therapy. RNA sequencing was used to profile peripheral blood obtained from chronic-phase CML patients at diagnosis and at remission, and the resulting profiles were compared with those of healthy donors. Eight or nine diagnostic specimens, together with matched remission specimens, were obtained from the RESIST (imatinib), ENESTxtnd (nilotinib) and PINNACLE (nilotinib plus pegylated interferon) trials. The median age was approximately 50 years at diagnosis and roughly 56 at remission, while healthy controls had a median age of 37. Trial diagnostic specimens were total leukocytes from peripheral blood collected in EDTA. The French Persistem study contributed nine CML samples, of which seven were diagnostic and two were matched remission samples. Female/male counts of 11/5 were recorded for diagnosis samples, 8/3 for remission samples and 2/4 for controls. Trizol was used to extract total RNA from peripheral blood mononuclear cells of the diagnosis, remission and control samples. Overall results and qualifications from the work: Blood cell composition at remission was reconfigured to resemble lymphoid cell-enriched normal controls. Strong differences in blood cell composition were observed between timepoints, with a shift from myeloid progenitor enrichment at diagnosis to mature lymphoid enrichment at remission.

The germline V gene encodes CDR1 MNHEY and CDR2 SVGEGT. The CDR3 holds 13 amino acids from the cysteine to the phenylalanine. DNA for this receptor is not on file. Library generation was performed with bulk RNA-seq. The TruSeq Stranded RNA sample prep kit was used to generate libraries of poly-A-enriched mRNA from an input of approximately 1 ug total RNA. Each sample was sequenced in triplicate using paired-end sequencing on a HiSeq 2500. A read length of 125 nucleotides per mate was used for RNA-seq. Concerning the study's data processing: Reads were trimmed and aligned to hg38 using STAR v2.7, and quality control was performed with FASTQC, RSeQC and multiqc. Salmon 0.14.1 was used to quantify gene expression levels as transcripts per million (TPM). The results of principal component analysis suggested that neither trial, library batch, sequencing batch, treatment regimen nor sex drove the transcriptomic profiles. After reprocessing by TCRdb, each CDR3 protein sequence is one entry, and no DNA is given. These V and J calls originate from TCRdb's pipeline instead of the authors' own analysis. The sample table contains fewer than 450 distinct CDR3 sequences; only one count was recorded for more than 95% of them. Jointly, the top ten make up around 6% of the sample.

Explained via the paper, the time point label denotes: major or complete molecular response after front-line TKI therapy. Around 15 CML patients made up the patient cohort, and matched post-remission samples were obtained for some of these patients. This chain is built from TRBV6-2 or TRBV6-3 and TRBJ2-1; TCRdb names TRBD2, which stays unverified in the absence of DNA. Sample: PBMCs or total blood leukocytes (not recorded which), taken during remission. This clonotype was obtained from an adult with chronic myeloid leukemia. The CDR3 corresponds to CASSSVAGNEQFF.